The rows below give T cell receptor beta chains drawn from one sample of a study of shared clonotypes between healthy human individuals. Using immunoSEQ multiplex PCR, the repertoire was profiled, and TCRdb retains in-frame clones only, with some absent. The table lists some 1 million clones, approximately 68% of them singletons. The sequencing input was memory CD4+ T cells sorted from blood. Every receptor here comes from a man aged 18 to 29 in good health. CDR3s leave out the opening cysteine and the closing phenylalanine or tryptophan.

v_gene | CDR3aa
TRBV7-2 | ASSLEGQRFSGANVLT
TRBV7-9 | ASSTPGRQHTGELF
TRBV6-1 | ASRAASNQPQH
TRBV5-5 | ASSLQGSGHEQY
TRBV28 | ASKEVVNTEAF
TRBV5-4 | ASSLVGGSSYEQY
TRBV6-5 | ASSYLQGAPEQY
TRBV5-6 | ASSLFKWEETQY
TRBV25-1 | ASSEVQNSGELF
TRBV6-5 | ASRPTGFGTDTQY
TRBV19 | ASSIPRPEAF
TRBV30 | AWSPLTGSNQPQH
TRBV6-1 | ASSGRTSGRNEQY
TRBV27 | ARSWETPRLAF
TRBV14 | ASSQVGQY
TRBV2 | ANRTSGGTEQF
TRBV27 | ASTLGRDTDTQY
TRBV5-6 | ASKTSGRAGEQF
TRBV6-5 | ASSFTTGNNEQF
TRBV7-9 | ASSLGHDRPHTEAF
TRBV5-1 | ASRGQSSGEQY
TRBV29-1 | SVEEGARGAGELF
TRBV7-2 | ASSLARSGLATPYNEQF
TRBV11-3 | ASSSRQGKGYDKQF
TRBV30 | AWSGRGELGARNTIY
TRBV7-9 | ASSPLGGNTEAF
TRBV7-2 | ASSLAAVGDYGYT
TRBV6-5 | ASTHQSRIGTEAF
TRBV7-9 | ASSLDTMNTEAF
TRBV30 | AYEGSTDTQY
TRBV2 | ASSRTGYGYT
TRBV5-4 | ASSLGGDNQPQH
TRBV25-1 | ASSDWTAYEQY
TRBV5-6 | ASSVTGSGNTIY
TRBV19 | ASSIGKAGPQPQH
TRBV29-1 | SVERDLQETQY
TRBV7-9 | ASSSGVGEQY
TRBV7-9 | ASSLEVKVNTGELF
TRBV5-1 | ASSLGLSRRGSSYEQY
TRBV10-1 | ASSEDRVSPLH
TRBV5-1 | ASSLVPNGIGVNTEAF